This T cell receptor (beta chain) was retrieved from a study of blood T cells in healthy people across ages. Points from the study as a whole: Roughly linearly, TCR beta diversity per million T cells fell as age increased.

Primers used in a second PCR of about 7 to 12 cycles were a sample-barcoded 5' primer and a J-beta primer mix. In TCRdb, the 5' RACE reads were re-called with MiXCR into one record per CDR3 protein. Here the sample spans fewer than 950,000 distinct CDR3 sequences, about 55% being singletons. Trimming took 2 bases from V and 4 from J, leaving 9 bases between them. Germline values: CDR1 SGHRS, CDR2 YFSETQ. This CDR3 comprises 13 residues. To note about this clonotype: Its antigen is unknown.

The V and J genes are TRBV5-1 and TRBJ1-1; D is uncertain. The receptor's source is a man older than 75 in good health. What was sequenced was blood. This CDR3 reads CASSFARFTEAFF. The CDR3, as DNA: TGCGCCAGCAGCTTTGCGAGGTTCACTGAAGCTTTCTTT.